This is a list of T cell receptor beta chains from one sample in a study of T cells in Graves' hyperthyroidism and ophthalmopathy. TCRdb re-called the multiplex PCR reads with MiXCR, one entry per CDR3 protein. The sample lists hundreds of thousands of distinct CDR3 sequences; just under 45% were seen once. The material sequenced was peripheral blood or thyroid tissue (not recorded which). The receptors stem from an adult man with Graves' disease, either hyperthyroidism or ophthalmopathy (not recorded which). Both conserved end residues are part of each CDR3. A D gene is named only where the DNA matches it firmly. Clone sizes are given selectively: once, few, many, or a class where the clone is expanded.

v_call	j_call	d_call	clone_size	cdr3_aa	cdr3_nt
TRBV24-1	TRBJ2-6	-	-	CATSVDAGANVLTF	TGTGCCACCAGCGTTGACGCCGGGGCCAACGTCCTGACTTTC
TRBV9	TRBJ2-5	TRBD1	-	CASSQAHRGQETQYF	TGTGCCAGCAGCCAAGCCCACAGGGGGCAAGAGACCCAGTACTTC
TRBV7-9	TRBJ1-1	-	few	CASSLEAGHNTEAFF	TGTGCCAGCAGCTTAGAGGCGGGCCACAACACTGAAGCTTTCTTT
TRBV25-1	TRBJ1-2	TRBD1	-	CASSASGTGDNYGYTF	TGTGCCAGCAGTGCTAGCGGGACAGGGGATAACTATGGCTACACCTTC
TRBV6-1	TRBJ1-4	-	many	CASSERGRWEKLFF	TGTGCCAGCAGTGAACGGGGTAGATGGGAAAAACTGTTTTTT
TRBV19	TRBJ2-7	TRBD2	few	CASSVTTSGGYEQYF	TGTGCCAGTAGTGTAACGACTAGCGGGGGATACGAGCAGTACTTC
TRBV7-9	TRBJ1-2	-	-	CASSQEGMDNYGYTF	TGTGCCAGCAGCCAAGAAGGGATGGATAACTATGGCTACACCTTC
TRBV7-1	TRBJ2-7	-	-	CASSSPGQEQYF	TGTGCCAGCAGCTCACCCGGACAGGAGCAGTACTTC
TRBV2	TRBJ2-7	TRBD1	-	CASSEGSGGAYAQYF	TGTGCCAGCAGTGAAGGGTCAGGGGGTGCCTACGCGCAGTACTTC
TRBV7-3	TRBJ2-7	TRBD1	-	CASSRRQGQGNEQYF	TGTGCCAGCAGCCGGAGACAGGGACAGGGTAACGAGCAGTACTTC
TRBV29-1	TRBJ1-2	TRBD1	-	CSVYAQGGYGYTF	TGCAGCGTATACGCACAGGGGGGTTATGGCTACACCTTC
TRBV7-9	TRBJ2-7	-	few	CASSQVRRSNEQYF	TGCGCCAGCAGCCAAGTAAGACGTTCCAACGAGCAGTACTTC
TRBV11-2	TRBJ1-1	-	few	CASGSRNTEAFF	TGTGCCAGCGGTTCAAGGAACACTGAAGCTTTCTTT
TRBV20-1	TRBJ1-5	-	-	CSTTLPDQPQHF	TGCAGTACAACCTTGCCGGATCAGCCCCAGCATTTT
TRBV7-9	TRBJ1-4	-	many	CASSFRVYEKLFF	TGTGCCAGCAGCTTCAGGGTATATGAAAAACTGTTTTTT
TRBV20-1	TRBJ2-7	-	few	CSASIDTTSYEQYF	TGCAGTGCTAGTATCGACACTACCAGCTACGAGCAGTACTTC
TRBV24-1	TRBJ2-1	-	-	CATSEWTASYNEQFF	TGTGCCACCAGTGAATGGACAGCCTCCTACAATGAGCAGTTCTTC
TRBV2	TRBJ2-7	-	many	CASSGRSEQYF	TGTGCCAGCAGTGGCCGATCCGAGCAGTACTTC
TRBV6-1	TRBJ2-7	TRBD2	-	CASISNSGRRYEQYF	TGTGCCAGCATCTCCAATAGCGGGAGGCGCTACGAGCAGTACTTC
TRBV19	TRBJ1-1	-	-	CASNGIGENTEAFF	TGTGCCAGTAACGGCATAGGCGAGAACACTGAAGCTTTCTTT
TRBV20-1	TRBJ1-1	-	few	CSAQGQVTPEAFF	TGCAGTGCCCAGGGGCAGGTGACGCCTGAAGCTTTCTTT
TRBV14	TRBJ1-1	-	-	CASSIHPNTEAFF	TGTGCCAGCAGCATTCACCCGAACACTGAAGCTTTCTTT
TRBV6-5	TRBJ1-5	-	many	CASRRDGGQPQHF	TGTGCCAGCAGACGGGACGGGGGTCAGCCCCAGCATTTT
TRBV7-8	TRBJ2-7	-	many	CASSWGREYEQYF	TGTGCCAGCAGCTGGGGGCGGGAATACGAGCAGTACTTC
TRBV7-2	TRBJ1-1	TRBD1	few	CASSPYSGTGLNTEAFF	TGTGCCAGCAGCCCTTACTCCGGGACAGGGTTGAACACTGAAGCTTTCTTT
TRBV7-3	TRBJ1-6	TRBD1	-	CASSPQGSESPLHF	TGTGCCAGCAGCCCACAGGGGAGTGAGTCACCCCTCCACTTT
TRBV7-9	TRBJ2-5	-	many	CASSLGTSETQYF	TGTGCCAGCAGCCTAGGGACTTCGGAGACCCAGTACTTC
TRBV15	TRBJ2-5	-	many	CATSGDFQETQYF	TGTGCCACCAGCGGAGACTTCCAAGAGACCCAGTACTTC
TRBV2	TRBJ1-5	TRBD1	many	CASSRTGAPQPQHF	TGTGCCAGCAGTCGCACAGGGGCCCCCCAGCCCCAGCATTTT
TRBV18	TRBJ1-1	-	-	CASSPPGPRRVNTEAFF	TGTGCCAGCTCACCACCGGGCCCGCGGAGGGTGAACACTGAAGCTTTCTTT
TRBV10-3	TRBJ1-5	-	-	CAIRGSNQPQHF	TGTGCCATCAGGGGAAGCAATCAGCCCCAGCATTTT
TRBV2	TRBJ2-2	-	-	CASTRAPLTGELFF	TGTGCCAGCACGAGGGCCCCGCTCACCGGGGAGCTGTTTTTT
TRBV19	TRBJ2-7	TRBD2	-	CASSMQLAEGTGEQYF	TGTGCCAGTAGTATGCAGCTAGCGGAAGGGACGGGAGAGCAGTACTTC
TRBV5-1	TRBJ1-1	-	few	CASSPRWGGAGEAFF	TGCGCCAGCAGCCCGAGGTGGGGGGGCGCCGGAGAAGCTTTCTTT
TRBV20-1	TRBJ2-5	-	-	CSAQNSGYRETQYF	TGCAGTGCTCAAAACTCAGGGTATCGGGAGACCCAGTACTTC
TRBV7-8	TRBJ2-5	TRBD1	-	CASSSTGGKETQYF	TGTGCCAGCAGCTCGACAGGGGGTAAAGAGACCCAGTACTTC
TRBV12-3/TRBV12-4	TRBJ2-5	TRBD1	few	CASSFNLSTGDARQETQYF	TGTGCCAGCAGTTTCAACCTCTCCACAGGGGACGCCCGACAAGAGACCCAGTACTTC
TRBV29-1	TRBJ1-3	-	many	CSVEGGFGNTIYF	TGCAGCGTTGAAGGGGGCTTTGGAAACACCATATATTTT
TRBV7-2	TRBJ2-6	-	-	CASSLDRPEAF	TGTGCCAGCAGCCTTGACAGACCTGAAGCTTTC
TRBV12-3/TRBV12-4	TRBJ2-5	TRBD2	-	CASSSSGIQETQYF	TGTGCCAGCAGCTCTAGCGGGATACAAGAGACCCAGTACTTC
TRBV7-2	TRBJ2-5	-	-	CASSFSPAQETQYF	TGTGCCAGCAGCTTCTCCCCTGCTCAAGAGACCCAGTACTTC
TRBV10-3	TRBJ1-5	-	many	CATYTGTGGQPQHF	TGTGCCACTTATACGGGGACCGGGGGTCAGCCCCAGCATTTT
TRBV7-4	TRBJ1-6	-	few	CASSSRPGTDSPLHF	TGTGCCAGCAGCTCCAGGCCGGGGACGGATTCACCCCTCCACTTT
TRBV7-9	TRBJ2-5	TRBD1	-	CASSPGDRGGETQYF	TGTGCCAGCTCACCCGGGGACAGGGGCGGAGAGACCCAGTACTTC